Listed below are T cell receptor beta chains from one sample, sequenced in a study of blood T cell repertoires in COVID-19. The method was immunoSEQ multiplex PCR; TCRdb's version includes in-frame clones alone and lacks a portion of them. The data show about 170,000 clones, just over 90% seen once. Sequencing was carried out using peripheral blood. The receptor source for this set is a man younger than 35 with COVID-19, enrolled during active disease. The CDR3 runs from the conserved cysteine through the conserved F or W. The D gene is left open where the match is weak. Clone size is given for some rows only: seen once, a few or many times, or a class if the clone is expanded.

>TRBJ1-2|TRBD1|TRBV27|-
TGTGCCAGCAGTTTACGGACAGGGCCATATGGCTACACCTTC
CASSLRTGPYGYTF
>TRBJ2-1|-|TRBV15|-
TGTGCCACCAGCCGCGTCTACAATGAGCAGTTCTTC
CATSRVYNEQFF
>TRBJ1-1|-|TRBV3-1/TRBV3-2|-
TGTGCCAGCAGCCAAGATTGGGCAGACCTCACTGAAGCTTTCTTT
CASSQDWADLTEAFF
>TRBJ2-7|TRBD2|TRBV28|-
TGTGCCAGCCGAATCCCGACTAGCGGGAGGGGGGAGCAGTACTTC
CASRIPTSGRGEQYF
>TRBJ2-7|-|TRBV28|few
TGTGCCAGCAGCCCCAGGGTAAGGCTTTTCTACGAGCAGTACTTC
CASSPRVRLFYEQYF
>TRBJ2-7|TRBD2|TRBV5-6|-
TGTGCCAGCAGCTTGGGGACTAGCGTACCACGAGACCCCTACGAGCAGTACTTC
CASSLGTSVPRDPYEQYF
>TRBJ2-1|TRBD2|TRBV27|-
TGTGCCAGCAGCCCCGGACTAGCGGGAGCCACCGGGGATGAGCAGTTCTTC
CASSPGLAGATGDEQFF
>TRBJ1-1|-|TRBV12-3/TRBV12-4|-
TGTGCCAGCAGCTGGACCGGGAGAACTGAAGCTTTCTTT
CASSWTGRTEAFF
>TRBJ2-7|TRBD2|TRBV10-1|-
TGCGCCAGCAGTGACGAATCGGCGGGGGGTAACTACGAGCAGTACTTC
CASSDESAGGNYEQYF
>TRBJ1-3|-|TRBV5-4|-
TGTGCCAGCAGCTTGGGGGGAGATGGAAACACCATATATTTT
CASSLGGDGNTIYF
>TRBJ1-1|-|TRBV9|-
TGTGCCAGCAGCCCCATCGGAGGGGAGAACACTGAAGCTTTCTTT
CASSPIGGENTEAFF
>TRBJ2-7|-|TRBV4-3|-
TGCGCCAGCAGCCAAGGGACAGACTACGAGCAGTACTTC
CASSQGTDYEQYF
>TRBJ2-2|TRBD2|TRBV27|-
TGTGCCAGCAGTTTATCGAGGCCTCTAGTCCCACGGGAGGGCCGCGGCGGGGAGCTGTTTTTT
CASSLSRPLVPREGRGGELFF
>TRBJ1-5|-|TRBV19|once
TGTGCCAGTAGTATAGCAGGGGCTCAGCCCCAGCATTTT
CASSIAGAQPQHF
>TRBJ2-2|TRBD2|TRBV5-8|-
TGTGCCACCCGGTGGGTAGCGGGAACCGGGGAGCTGTTTTTT
CATRWVAGTGELFF
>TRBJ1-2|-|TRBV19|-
TGTGCCAGTAGTATCTGGGCAAGACCTTATGGCTACACCTTC
CASSIWARPYGYTF
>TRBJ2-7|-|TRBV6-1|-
TGTGCCAGCAGTGAAATAGCCTCCGCCTACGAGCAGTACTTC
CASSEIASAYEQYF
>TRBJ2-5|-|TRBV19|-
TGTGCCAGTACCGCGTCCCAGGGGATAGGAGAGACCCAGTACTTC
CASTASQGIGETQYF
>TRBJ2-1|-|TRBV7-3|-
TGTGCCAGCAGCCCCAGGGGGGATGCCTACAATGAGCAGTTCTTC
CASSPRGDAYNEQFF
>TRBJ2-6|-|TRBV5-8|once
TGTGCCAGCAGCCCGGACAGAGACTCTGGGGCCAACGTCCTGACTTTC
CASSPDRDSGANVLTF
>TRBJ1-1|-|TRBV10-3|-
TGTGCCATCAGTGATGGGGGGGTCGGCACTGAAGCTTTCTTT
CAISDGGVGTEAFF
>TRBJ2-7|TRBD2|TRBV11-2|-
TGTGCCAGCAGCTTAGTGGGAGGGGACCCTTACGAGCAGTACTTC
CASSLVGGDPYEQYF
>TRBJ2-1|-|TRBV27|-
TGTGCCAGCAGTTTAGTAGGTGCCGAATCCGGGGATGAGCAGTTCTTC
CASSLVGAESGDEQFF
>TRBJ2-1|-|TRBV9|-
TGTGCCAGCAGCGTAATCGCGGGTCCCTACAATGAGCAGTTCTTC
CASSVIAGPYNEQFF
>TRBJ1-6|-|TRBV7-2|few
TGTGCCAGCAGCTTCGCGCGACGCCGGGTGGATTCACCCCTCCACTTT
CASSFARRRVDSPLHF
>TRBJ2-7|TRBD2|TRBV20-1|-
TGCAGTGCTAGTAGGGCGGGAGGGCCTCGAGCCAACGAGCAGTACTTC
CSASRAGGPRANEQYF
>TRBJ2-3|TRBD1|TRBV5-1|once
TGCGCCAGCAGCTTGGACAGGGGGCGGTGGACAGATACGCAGTATTTT
CASSLDRGRWTDTQYF
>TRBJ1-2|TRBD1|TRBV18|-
TGTGCCAGCTCCCCAGAGGCCACAGGGGGCACCTATGGCTACACCTTC
CASSPEATGGTYGYTF
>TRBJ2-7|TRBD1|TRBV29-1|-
TGCAGCGTCGTGACAGGGAAAGGCGAGCAGTACTTC
CSVVTGKGEQYF
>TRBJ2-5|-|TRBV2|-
TGTGCCAGCATCTTCCTGGGGAGGGAGACCCAGTACTTC
CASIFLGRETQYF
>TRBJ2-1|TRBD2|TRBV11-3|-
TGTGCCAGCAGCTTACGTTGGGGGGGGACCTACAATGAGCAGTTCTTC
CASSLRWGGTYNEQFF
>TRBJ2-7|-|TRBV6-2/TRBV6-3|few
TGTGCCAGCAGTTACGACAGCTACGAGCAGTACTTC
CASSYDSYEQYF
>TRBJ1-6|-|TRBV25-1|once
TGTGCCAGCAGTGAATCCGGGAGTAGGGACCTCCACTTT
CASSESGSRDLHF
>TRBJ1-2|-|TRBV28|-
TGTGCCAGCAGTCGCTTACAGGGATACTATGGCTACACCTTC
CASSRLQGYYGYTF
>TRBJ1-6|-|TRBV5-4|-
TGTGCCAGCAGCTTACGGTTTTCAAATTCACCCCTCCACTTT
CASSLRFSNSPLHF
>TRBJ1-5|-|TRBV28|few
TGTGCCAGCCAGTCGACAGTTCAGCCCCAGCATTTT
CASQSTVQPQHF